The 30 T cell receptor beta chains presented below share a single source sample, sequenced in a study. Using its own MiXCR run on the RT-PCR reads, TCRdb lists one record per CDR3 protein. The sample gives about 680,000 distinct CDR3 sequences, approximately 14% of which show up once; 3.6% is in the top ten. The sequenced sample was memory CD4+ T cells from blood. The source is a female donor in good health, serving as a healthy control.

The V gene is TRBV24-1, the J gene TRBJ2-5; a possible D gene is TRBD2 (6 bases). The CDR3 consists of 13 residues. Germline V gene lookup returns CDR1 KGHDR and CDR2 SFDVKD. The germline V and J ends were trimmed by 3 bases and 3 bases, with 7 bases remaining between them. Here the CDR3 DNA reads TGTGCCACCAGTGATGGGGGGAAAGAGACCCAGTACTTC. Residues: CATSDGGKETQYF.

This clonotype was seen ten or more times. The CDR3 DNA is TGTGCCAGCAAATCTTACGTAGGGCCGGAGCAGTTCTTC. It yields the protein CASKSYVGPEQFF. The V and J genes are TRBV12-3 or TRBV12-4 and TRBJ2-1, with unresolved D. The ends were cut back, 7 bases at V and 10 bases at J, with 17 bases in the middle. This CDR3 has 13 amino acids.

The gene calls are TRBV28 and TRBJ2-7; 7 positions match TRBD2. Per germline, CDR1 MDHEN and CDR2 SYDVKM. The CDR3 contains 13 residues. The trim removed 11 bases at V and 0 bases at J, leaving 7 bases unmatched. The CDR3 sequence: CASKRDDSYEQYF. Written as DNA, the CDR3 is TGTGCCTCAAAGCGGGACGACTCCTACGAGCAGTACTTC.

V gene TRBV6-2 or TRBV6-3 combines with J gene TRBJ1-5; 7 nucleotides agree with TRBD1. After removal of 9 bases from V and 6 bases from J, the junction contained 11 bases not matched to a gene. The CDR3 has 14 residues. From germline, CDR1 is MNHEY and CDR2 SVGEGT. Here the CDR3 reads CASKWAGGSQPQHF. The CDR3 DNA is TGTGCCAGTAAATGGGCAGGGGGTAGTCAGCCCCAGCATTTT.

On this clonotype itself: At one of its ends the junction is not consistent with the germline gene, which may arise from a read error. The genes are TRBV11-2 and TRBJ1-1; a possible D gene is TRBD1 (6 bases). This CDR3 has 15 residues. CDR1 and CDR2 from the germline V gene are SGHAT and FQNNGV. The chain's CDR3 is CAGSLMTGQNTEAFF. The CDR3, as DNA: TGTGCCGGCAGCTTGATGACAGGACAGAACACTGAAGCTTTCTTT.

The sample holds a few counts of this clonotype. The chain combines TRBV20-1 with TRBJ2-7; 10 bases agree with TRBD2. Germline V gene sequence: CDR1 DFQATT, CDR2 SNEGSKA (reference sequence). Trimming removed 5 bases from V and 7 bases from J; junction bases left unmatched: 14. CDR3 length equals 15 residues. CDR3 DNA sequence: TGCAGTGCTGCCCTAATAGCGGGGGGCCAAGGGGAGCAGTACTTC. Translation: CSAALIAGGQGEQYF.

In this sample, this clonotype turned up a few times. As DNA, the CDR3 is TGTGCCAGCAGCTTAGTAGTCGGTAAGGAGTTCTTC. Protein sequence: CASSLVVGKEFF. The chain has TRBV7-9 and TRBJ2-1, with D unresolved. Looked up from germline, CDR1 is SEHNR and CDR2 is FQNEAQ (reference sequence). V was cut by 1 base and J by 14 bases, with 12 bases left in between. The CDR3 is 12 residues long. The entire variable domain, with the rest obtained from reference TRBV7-9 and TRBJ2-1, is as follows: DTGVSQNPRHKITKRGQNVTFRCDPISEHNRLYWYRQTLGQGPEFLTYFQNEAQLEKSRLLSDRFSAERPKGSFSTLEIQRTEQGDSAMYLCASSLVVGKEFFGPGTRLTVL.

This clonotype showed up many times. CDR3 bases: TGCAGCGTTGATGGGAGCTCTAGCGGGAGGCAAGAGACCCAGTACTTC. It specifies CSVDGSSSGRQETQYF. The chain recombines TRBV29-1 with TRBJ2-5, with TRBD2 identical over 11 bases. Per germline, CDR1 SQVTM and CDR2 ANQGSEA. CDR3 length: 16 amino acids. V trimming: 3 bases; J trimming: 2 bases; junction bases outside the gene matches: 8.

This clonotype was picked up a small number of times. The J gene is TRBJ1-3, the V gene TRBV3-1, with D perhaps matching TRBD1 (6 bases). CDR1 is LGHDT, CDR2 YNNKEL, per germline (reference sequence). V was cut by 7 bases and J by 7 bases, with 14 bases left in between. CDR3 length: 13 residues. The CDR3 coding sequence is TGTGCCAGCACCTACAAGAGGGGGAACACCATATATTTT. It is translated as CASTYKRGNTIYF.

This clonotype showed up many times. The chain's CDR3 is CASSQGGTTAYEQYF. DNA of the CDR3: TGCGCCAGCAGCCAAGGGGGTACAACAGCCTACGAGCAGTACTTC. The chain carries TRBV4-1 and TRBJ2-7, with no clear D. CDR3 length: 15 amino acids. Trimming removed 1 base at V and 2 bases at J, with 12 bases between. The V gene's germline CDR1 is MGHRA and CDR2 YSYEKL.

The chain combines TRBV7-6 with TRBJ2-5; no firm D call. CDR3 length: 14 residues. The V gene lost 4 bases and the J gene lost 4 bases, with 13 bases spanning the gap. The germline V gene has CDR1 SGHVS and CDR2 FNYEAQ. The CDR3 coding sequence is TGTGCCAGCAGCTCGGAGATTGGGCGAGAGACCCAGTACTTC. Its translation: CASSSEIGRETQYF. Using reference TRBV7-6 and TRBJ2-5 for the parts outside the CDR3, the full variable domain is GAGVSQSPRYKVTKRGQDVALRCDPISGHVSLYWYRQALGQGPEFLTYFNYEAQQDKSGLPNDRFSAERPEGSISTLTIQRTEQRDSAMYRCASSSEIGRETQYFGPGTRLLVL.

The J gene is TRBJ2-1, the V gene TRBV28, with a possible D match to TRBD2 (5 bases). Germline loops: CDR1 MDHEN, CDR2 SYDVKM. The CDR3 totals 14 residues. V was pared by 6 bases and J by 6 bases, with 15 bases between. The DNA of the CDR3 is TGTGCCAGCAGAGGACGGGATGAGATCAATGAGCAGTTCTTC. Protein sequence: CASRGRDEINEQFF.

This sequence joins TRBV6-1 and TRBJ2-3; 9 positions match TRBD1. CDR1 is MNHNS, CDR2 SASEGT, per germline. The CDR3 is 14 residues long. Trimming at V came to 3 bases and at J to 3 bases, leaving 1 base not matched to a gene. The CDR3 nucleotides are TGTGCCAGCAGTGATGGGACAGGGACAGATACGCAGTATTTT. This encodes CASSDGTGTDTQYF.

This clonotype was observed a few times. The chain uses TRBV20-1 and TRBJ2-3; the match to TRBD1 covers 8 bases. Germline V lookup: CDR1 DFQATT, CDR2 SNEGSKA (reference sequence). The CDR3 sequence is 14 residues long. The J segment lost 3 bases and the V segment lost 6 bases, leaving 8 bases of the junction unmatched. Here the CDR3 DNA reads TGCAGTGCACCTCGACAGGGGAGGACAGATACGCAGTATTTT. This gives the protein CSAPRQGRTDTQYF.

This chain connects TRBV4-3 to TRBJ2-7, with TRBD2 identical over 11 bases. This CDR3 spans 17 amino acids. From germline, CDR1 is LGHNA and CDR2 YSLEER. V shed 1 base, J shed 0 bases, and the junction held 5 bases outside the gene matches. The chain's CDR3 is CASSQGLAGWSSYEQYF. DNA for the CDR3: TGCGCCAGCAGCCAAGGACTAGCGGGATGGAGCTCCTACGAGCAGTACTTC.

This clonotype came up many times. The CDR3 loop is CASSISGVLHGYTF. The CDR3, as DNA: TGTGCCAGCAGCATATCCGGGGTCCTGCATGGCTACACCTTC. The rearrangement links TRBV7-9 to TRBJ1-2; no clear D gene. V was clipped by 5 bases and J by 6 bases, with 16 bases between them. Germline V gives CDR1 SEHNR, CDR2 FQNEAQ (reference sequence). The CDR3 runs to 14 residues. The variable domain in full, with the rest retrieved from reference TRBV7-9 and TRBJ1-2, is DTGVSQNPRHKITKRGQNVTFRCDPISEHNRLYWYRQTLGQGPEFLTYFQNEAQLEKSRLLSDRFSAERPKGSFSTLEIQRTEQGDSAMYLCASSISGVLHGYTFGSGTRLTVV.

The sample holds many counts of this clonotype. The chain uses TRBV20-1 and TRBJ2-3, with 10 nucleotides matching TRBD2. The CDR3 covers 15 residues. The junction had 8 bases not matched to a gene; V was cut back by 3 bases and J by 5 bases. CDR1 DFQATT and CDR2 SNEGSKA come from the germline V gene (reference sequence). CDR3 nucleotide sequence: TGCAGTGCTAGTGCCAGCGGGAGGGCCGGAGATACGCAGTATTTT. This encodes CSASASGRAGDTQYF.

The table lists this clonotype with a few counts. The CDR3 loop reads CSGTGTVLNTEAFF. The CDR3 bases are TGCAGTGGGACAGGGACCGTCTTGAACACTGAAGCTTTCTTT. The chain recombines TRBV20-1 with TRBJ1-1; the match to TRBD1 covers 8 bases. CDR3 length equals 14 residues. Germline CDR1 reads DFQATT; CDR2 reads SNEGSKA (reference sequence). The trim removed 7 bases at V and 0 bases at J, leaving 7 bases unmatched.

The sample holds many counts of this clonotype. The chain is built from TRBV12-3 or TRBV12-4 and TRBJ2-7; D unclear. Trimming took 4 bases from V and 7 from J, leaving 11 bases between them. The CDR3 extends over 12 amino acids. The CDR3 DNA reads as TGTGCCAGCAGTTATGTAAAAGGGGAGCAGTACTTC. Its translation is CASSYVKGEQYF.

This clonotype was found many times. CDR3 residues: CATSRPGGPQETQYF. In DNA, the CDR3 is TGTGCCACCAGCAGGCCCGGGGGGCCCCAAGAGACCCAGTACTTC. This chain connects TRBV15 to TRBJ2-5; D might be TRBD2 (7 bases). Between the trimmed V and J ends, which lost 3 bases and 1 base, there was a span of 12 bases. Germline V gene lookup returns CDR1 LNHNV and CDR2 YYDKDF (reference sequence). The CDR3 sequence is 15 residues long.

The chain has TRBV4-2 and TRBJ2-2; 7 bases match TRBD2. The germline V gene has CDR1 LGHNA and CDR2 YNFKEQ. The CDR3 sequence is 16 residues long. V lost 4 bases to trimming and J lost 2 bases; unmatched junction nucleotides: 7. CDR3 sequence reads: CASSRQGTTNTGELFF. CDR3 coding DNA: TGTGCCAGCAGCCGGCAAGGGACTACAAACACCGGGGAGCTGTTTTTT.

This clonotype was counted between two and nine times. The chain combines TRBV7-2 with TRBJ2-5, with TRBD1 as a possible D gene (5 bases). V lost 2 bases, J lost 1 base, and 11 bases lay in between. The CDR3 is 15 residues long. CDR1 is SGHTA and CDR2 is FQGNSA in the germline V gene. The CDR3 region is CASSLQGDSQETQYF. The CDR3 region has the DNA TGTGCCAGCAGCTTACAGGGCGATAGCCAAGAGACCCAGTACTTC.

This clonotype has more than one count but fewer than ten. The chain recombines TRBV5-1 with TRBJ1-5; D is unresolved. The CDR3 runs to 15 residues. The V gene lost 4 bases and the J gene lost 4 bases, with 15 bases spanning the gap. Germline CDR1 is SGHRS and CDR2 is YFSETQ. CDR3 sequence: CASSLTDGGNQPQHF. The CDR3 nucleotides read TGCGCCAGCAGCCTTACGGACGGAGGTAATCAGCCCCAGCATTTT.

This clonotype was seen only a few times. The chain recombines TRBV7-2 with TRBJ2-7; 8 bases agree with TRBD2. The CDR3 runs to 16 residues. V shed 4 bases, J shed 6 bases, and the junction held 14 bases outside the gene matches. The germline V gene encodes CDR1 SGHTA and CDR2 FQGNSA. In DNA, the CDR3 is TGTGCCAGCAGCTCCGGCTCGTGGCGGGGGGAGTTCGAGCAGTACTTC. The encoded protein is CASSSGSWRGEFEQYF.

The gene calls are TRBV9 and TRBJ2-3, with D possibly being TRBD2 (5 bases). The CDR3 length is 15 residues. Trimming pared 0 bases from V and 2 bases from J, leaving 10 bases between. CDR1 is SGDLS, CDR2 YYNGEE, per germline. CDR3 bases: TGTGCCAGCAGCGTAGCCGAGGGTTCCACAGATACGCAGTATTTT. Amino acids: CASSVAEGSTDTQYF.

This clonotype appeared a few times. CDR3 nucleotides: TGCGCCAGCAGCCCGGACCCGACAGGCATTACCTACGAGCAGTACTTC. Protein product: CASSPDPTGITYEQYF. This rearrangement joins TRBV5-1 to TRBJ2-7, with a weak D call TRBD1 (6 bases). This CDR3 comprises 16 residues. The germline CDR1 and CDR2 sequences are SGHRS and YFSETQ. V lost 4 bases and J lost 2, with 19 bases in between.

In its sample, this clonotype was seen a few times. The rearrangement links TRBV27 to TRBJ2-5, with TRBD1 matching over 9 bases. There are 15 residues in the CDR3. After removal of 6 bases from V and 5 bases from J, the junction contained 10 bases not matched to a gene. The germline V gene encodes CDR1 MNHEY and CDR2 SMNVEV (reference sequence). The CDR3 nucleotides read TGTGCCAGCAGATTCTCACAGGGGGCCGGGGAGACCCAGTACTTC. This codes for CASRFSQGAGETQYF.

This chain uses TRBV9 with TRBJ2-1; 11 bases map to TRBD2. This CDR3 is 16 amino acids long. Germline V gene sequence: CDR1 SGDLS, CDR2 YYNGEE. V was pared by 3 bases and J by 7 bases, with 9 bases of the junction left unmatched. In DNA, the CDR3 is TGTGCCAGCAGCGCCGCCGGGACTAGCGGACAAAATGAGCAGTTCTTC. Translated, it gives CASSAAGTSGQNEQFF.

This clonotype was picked up a small number of times. The CDR3: CASSQERVPAGELFF. CDR3 sequence (DNA): TGCGCCAGCAGCCAAGAGAGGGTCCCCGCCGGGGAGCTGTTTTTT. This sequence joins TRBV4-1 and TRBJ2-2; possible D gene TRBD2, 5 bases. The V end lost 0 bases, the J end lost 6 bases, and 11 bases lay between the germline ends. Germline V CDR1 and CDR2: MGHRA, YSYEKL. This CDR3 spans 15 amino acids.

This clonotype was recorded a few times. The gene calls are TRBV7-2 and TRBJ2-5; D not certain. V was clipped by 3 bases and J by 4 bases, with 6 bases between them. The CDR3 runs 12 residues. The germline CDR1 and CDR2 sequences are SGHTA and FQGNSA. CDR3 sequence: CASSLHGETQYF. The CDR3 DNA sequence: TGTGCCAGCAGCTTGCATGGAGAGACCCAGTACTTC.